These 26 T cell receptor beta chains were sequenced from one sample in a study of T cell repertoires in cytomegalovirus infection. TCRdb independently ran MiXCR on the reads; one entry per CDR3 protein. The sample shows around 740,000 distinct CDR3 sequences, 35% of them seen only once. The sample was PBMCs. The source of these receptors is a human donor in good health (CMV status not recorded). Some clones in this sample may be carry-over from other donors' samples.

This chain connects TRBV7-2 to TRBJ1-5, with D maybe TRBD1 (5 bases). This CDR3 is 15 amino acids long. CDR1 is SGHTA and CDR2 is FQGNSA in the germline V gene. Trimming shortened V by 5 bases and J by 6 bases, and 17 bases separated the two germline ends. CDR3 nucleotide sequence: TGTGCCAGCAGCCGCCGGGGGGGGGGAGGTCAGCCCCAGCATTTT. It codes for CASSRRGGGGQPQHF.

This chain links TRBV12-3 or TRBV12-4 with TRBJ2-5; the D gene could be TRBD1 or TRBD2 (5 bases each). CDR3 length: 13 residues. The ends were cut back, 3 bases at V and 5 bases at J, with 10 bases in the middle. CDR3 nucleotide sequence: TGTGCCAGCAGTTTTGGGACGGCCGAGACCCAGTACTTC. Amino acids: CASSFGTAETQYF.

This clonotype was seen more than once but under ten times. V is TRBV28 and J is TRBJ2-3, with D unresolved. Trimming pared 5 bases from V and 2 bases from J, leaving 8 bases between. The CDR3 runs to 13 residues. The V gene's germline CDR1 is MDHEN and CDR2 SYDVKM. CDR3 residues: CASSRTYTDTQYF. Here the CDR3 DNA reads TGTGCCAGCAGTCGGACCTACACAGATACGCAGTATTTT.

CDR3 DNA: TGTGCCAGCAGGCAGGACAGGGGGCAGGACACTGAAGCTTTCTTT. Its translation is CASRQDRGQDTEAFF. This chain connects TRBV12-3 or TRBV12-4 to TRBJ1-1, with TRBD1 matching 11 bases. CDR3 length equals 15 residues. J gave up 3 bases and V 6 bases, and 6 bases lay outside the gene matches.

This clonotype was detected a few times. J is TRBJ2-7 and V is TRBV20-1, with 8 bases that match TRBD1. With V trimmed by 0 bases and J by 3 bases, 7 bases remained unmatched. The CDR3 runs 15 residues. Looked up from germline, CDR1 is DFQATT and CDR2 is SNEGSKA (reference sequence). CDR3 sequence reads: CSARDPWTGNYEQYF. The CDR3 DNA reads as TGCAGTGCTAGAGATCCTTGGACAGGGAACTACGAGCAGTACTTC.

V and J are TRBV5-6 and TRBJ1-2; tentative D call: TRBD1 (5 bases). From germline, CDR1 is SGHDT and CDR2 YYEEEE. Trimming removed 4 bases at V and 4 bases at J, with 17 bases between. This CDR3 comprises 15 residues. The CDR3 spells CASSPRGVVGYGYTF. The DNA for the CDR3 is TGTGCCAGCAGCCCACGGGGGGTAGTCGGCTATGGCTACACCTTC. The entire variable domain, with the rest obtained from reference TRBV5-6 and TRBJ1-2, is as follows: DAGVTQSPTHLIKTRGQQVTLRCSPKSGHDTVSWYQQALGQGPQFIFQYYEEEERQRGNFPDRFSGHQFPNYSSELNVNALLLGDSALYLCASSPRGVVGYGYTFGSGTRLTVV.

This clonotype was seen only a few times. The chain carries TRBV4-1 and TRBJ2-7; D ambiguous. Looked up from germline, CDR1 is MGHRA and CDR2 is YSYEKL. The ends were cut back, 0 bases at V and 4 bases at J, with 7 bases in the middle. The CDR3 sequence is 13 residues long. In DNA, the CDR3 is TGCGCCAGCAGCCAAGACGCAGGTTACGAGCAGTACTTC. It is translated as CASSQDAGYEQYF.

The chain carries TRBV24-1 and TRBJ2-5, with 15 bases that match TRBD2. This CDR3 has 18 residues. Germline V gene sequence: CDR1 KGHDR, CDR2 SFDVKD. The ends lost 2 bases at V and 5 bases at J; junction bases unmatched: 8. This chain's CDR3 is CATSDSGTSGRRSETQYF. In nucleotides, the CDR3 is TGTGCCACCAGTGATTCCGGGACTAGCGGGAGGCGGTCGGAGACCCAGTACTTC.

The V and J genes are TRBV20-1 and TRBJ2-3; maybe TRBD1 (5 bases). The CDR3 is 13 residues long. V shed 6 bases and J shed 4 bases, with 14 bases lying between them. Germline V CDR1 and CDR2: DFQATT, SNEGSKA (reference sequence). The CDR3 DNA sequence: TGCAGTGCCACACCAGGGTTATCAGATACGCAGTATTTT. Its translation is CSATPGLSDTQYF.

V and J are TRBV10-3 and TRBJ1-4; D is possibly TRBD1 (6 bases). The CDR3 has 15 amino acids. The germline V gene encodes CDR1 ENHRY and CDR2 SYGVKD. Deletions cut 8 bases from V and 0 bases from J, with 13 bases between. Here the CDR3 reads CAISPGGPTNEKLFF. The CDR3 DNA is TGTGCCATCTCCCCGGGGGGGCCAACTAATGAAAAACTGTTTTTT.

This clonotype showed up just a few times. The J gene is TRBJ2-4, the V gene TRBV7-8, with D hard to call. From germline, CDR1 is SGHVS and CDR2 FQNEAQ. This CDR3 has 18 residues. The V and J ends lost 2 bases and 0 bases respectively, with 17 bases between them. In DNA, the CDR3 is TGTGCCAGCAGCTTAACTCTGGCCCGGTCCCTAGCCAAAAACATTCAGTACTTC. This encodes CASSLTLARSLAKNIQYF. Based on the CDR3 plus reference TRBV7-8 and TRBJ2-4, the full variable domain is GAGVSQSPRYKVAKRGQDVALRCDPISGHVSLFWYQQALGQGPEFLTYFQNEAQLDKSGLPSDRFFAERPEGSVSTLKIQRTQQEDSAVYLCASSLTLARSLAKNIQYFGAGTRLSVL.

Note on this clonotype: Its ends do not fully match the called genes, so a read error is possible. The chain recombines TRBV5-3 with TRBJ2-5; D may be TRBD2 (6 bases). TRBV5-3 is sorted into the ORF group, with uncertain function. The CDR3 totals 14 residues. Written as DNA, the CDR3 is TGTGCCAGCAGCTCCGTCTCTAGCGTAGAGACCCAGTACTTC. Protein product: CASSSVSSVETQYF.

With regard to this clonotype: A much larger clone lies a single base off, so this may be a read error. Because the CDR3 is missing its conserved closing phenylalanine or tryptophan, this is likely a read error. The V call is TRBV7-2, the J call TRBJ2-5, with D tentatively TRBD1 (6 bases). The CDR3 totals 14 residues. Trimming removed 5 bases from V and 5 bases from J, with 15 bases in between. Germline values: CDR1 SGHTA, CDR2 FQGNSA. For the CDR3, the DNA is TGTGCCAGCAGCCCGGACAGTAATCGCGAGACCCAGTACTTA. Residues: CASSPDSNRETQYL.

The V and J genes are TRBV6-5 and TRBJ1-6, with D maybe TRBD1 (5 bases). Germline lookup yields CDR1 MNHEY and CDR2 SVGAGI. The CDR3 sequence is 14 residues long. V shed 2 bases and J shed 6 bases, with 8 bases lying between them. CDR3 nucleotide sequence: TGTGCCAGCAGTTACGGGGACGCTAATTCACCCCTCCACTTT. Amino acids: CASSYGDANSPLHF.

V and J are TRBV6-5 and TRBJ1-6; possible D gene TRBD1, 6 bases. V was clipped by 6 bases and J by 9 bases, with 15 bases between them. This CDR3 spans 14 amino acids. The germline gives CDR1 MNHEY, CDR2 SVGAGI. CDR3 DNA: TGTGCCAGCAGCTACACAGGGTTAGGTTCACCCCTCCACTTT. Translating it yields CASSYTGLGSPLHF.

This clonotype was picked up one time. J is TRBJ2-1 and V is TRBV7-2; no clear D gene. V was clipped by 5 bases and J by 12 bases, with 11 bases between them. The CDR3 has 11 residues. The germline gives CDR1 SGHTA, CDR2 FQGNSA. CDR3 sequence reads: CASSQFDAQFF. CDR3 nucleotides: TGTGCCAGCAGCCAATTCGATGCGCAGTTCTTC.

The genes are TRBV7-2 and TRBJ2-1; TRBD2 matches at 9 bases. After removal of 5 bases from V and 7 bases from J, the junction contained 9 bases not matched to a gene. Germline CDR1 reads SGHTA; CDR2 reads FQGNSA. This CDR3 contains 15 residues. This CDR3 is CASSRDSGSWNEQFF. The CDR3 DNA reads as TGTGCCAGCAGCAGAGATAGCGGGAGCTGGAATGAGCAGTTCTTC.

The chain couples TRBV29-1 to TRBJ2-1; D may be TRBD2 (5 bases). CDR1 and CDR2 from the germline V gene are SQVTM and ANQGSEA. V lost 1 base and J 2 bases, leaving 15 bases between the germline ends. The CDR3 is made up of 16 amino acids. The CDR3 DNA follows: TGCAGCGTTGAAGGTATAGCGTTCTTGCCCTACAATGAGCAGTTCTTC. This gives the protein CSVEGIAFLPYNEQFF.

The genes are TRBV29-1 and TRBJ2-3, with TRBD2 matching over 10 bases. J was trimmed by 4 bases and V by 5 bases; bases with no gene match: 12. CDR3 length: 16 amino acids. Germline V lookup: CDR1 SQVTM, CDR2 ANQGSEA. Written as DNA, the CDR3 is TGCAGCGTTACCGGGACTAGCGCGAAGGACGCAGATACGCAGTATTTT. Translated: CSVTGTSAKDADTQYF.

The table lists this clonotype with a few counts. V usage is TRBV24-1 and J usage is TRBJ2-2, with D uncertain. There are 12 residues in the CDR3. The ends were cut back, 9 bases at V and 5 bases at J, with 9 bases in the middle. Germline V gene sequence: CDR1 KGHDR, CDR2 SFDVKD. CDR3: CATGLDTGELFF. CDR3 nucleotides: TGTGCCACCGGGCTGGATACCGGGGAGCTGTTTTTT.

The chain employs TRBV28 and TRBJ2-7; D is undetermined. The CDR3 contains 11 residues. The germline gives CDR1 MDHEN, CDR2 SYDVKM. V lost 10 bases, J lost 0 bases, and 7 bases lay in between. The CDR3 loop reads CATKSSYEQYF. CDR3 in DNA: TGTGCCACCAAGAGCTCCTACGAGCAGTACTTC.

This clonotype was found many times. The chain is built from TRBV7-2 and TRBJ2-3; 10 bases line up with TRBD2. The CDR3 is 16 residues long. The V gene end was trimmed by 3 bases and the J gene end by 2 bases; junction bases not matched to a gene: 5. The germline gives CDR1 SGHTA, CDR2 FQGNSA. In nucleotides, the CDR3 is TGTGCCAGCAGCTTGGGCCTAGCGGGGGCCACAGATACGCAGTATTTT. Protein product: CASSLGLAGATDTQYF. The full variable domain, with the rest looked up from reference TRBV7-2 and TRBJ2-3, is GAGVSQSPSNKVTEKGKDVELRCDPISGHTALYWYRQSLGQGLEFLIYFQGNSAPDKSGLPSDRFSAERTGGSVSTLTIQRTQQEDSAVYLCASSLGLAGATDTQYFGPGTRLTVL.

A few counts support this clonotype. The rearrangement links TRBV9 to TRBJ1-2; weak D call: TRBD1 (6 bases). Germline V gives CDR1 SGDLS, CDR2 YYNGEE. The V gene lost 3 bases and the J gene lost 4 bases, with 13 bases spanning the gap. The CDR3 consists of 14 residues. CDR3 sequence reads: CASSGLGGSYGYTF. Written as DNA, the CDR3 is TGTGCCAGCAGCGGCCTGGGGGGCTCCTATGGCTACACCTTC.

The sample holds many counts of this clonotype. The chain employs TRBV7-2 and TRBJ2-1, with TRBD2 matching over 11 bases. The junction had 4 bases not matched to a gene; V was cut back by 1 base and J by 8 bases. Germline CDR1 and CDR2: SGHTA and FQGNSA. CDR3 length: 15 amino acids. Here the CDR3 reads CASSLVLAGVYEQFF. The CDR3, as DNA: TGTGCCAGCAGCTTAGTACTAGCGGGAGTGTATGAGCAGTTCTTC.

The chain uses TRBV6-1 and TRBJ1-2; 7 bases line up with TRBD1. Per germline, CDR1 MNHNS and CDR2 SASEGT. V lost 4 bases to trimming and J lost 6 bases; unmatched junction nucleotides: 5. The CDR3 totals 13 residues. The CDR3 is CASSGRQGHGYTF. The DNA of the CDR3 is TGTGCCAGCAGTGGCCGACAGGGCCATGGCTACACCTTC.

This clonotype was seen more than once but under ten times. The chain employs TRBV28 and TRBJ2-3; D is ambiguous. The CDR3 sequence is 17 residues long. CDR1 and CDR2 from the germline V gene are MDHEN and SYDVKM. V was clipped by 7 bases and J by 1 base, with 21 bases between them. The CDR3 here is CASKLVRWGWGTDTQYF. In DNA form, the CDR3 reads TGTGCCAGCAAACTCGTCCGGTGGGGATGGGGCACAGATACGCAGTATTTT.